A selection of T cell receptor beta chains follows, all from one sample in a study of blood T cell repertoires in COVID-19. Assay: immunoSEQ multiplex PCR; the TCRdb copy retains only in-frame clones and omits some. The repertoire holds more than 75,000 clones, 80% to 90% seen once, with 0.95% to 1.5% in the top ten. The sample consisted of peripheral blood. These receptor sequences come from a man aged 80 or over with active or convalescent COVID-19. Each CDR3 is given with its conserved first and last residue. The order of the fields is D gene, clone size, V gene, J gene, CDR3 protein, CDR3 DNA. A D gene is named only where the DNA matches it firmly. Clone size is not always given. Where it is, it says once, few, many or a class for expanded clones.

TRBD1,once,TRBV19,TRBJ1-4,CASSLDRGNEKLFF,TGTGCCAGTAGCCTGGACAGGGGGAATGAAAAACTGTTTTTT
TRBD2,NA,TRBV9,TRBJ2-1,CASSVAGGFYEQFF,TGTGCCAGCAGTGTAGCGGGAGGCTTCTATGAGCAGTTCTTC
TRBD1,NA,TRBV5-6,TRBJ1-3,CASSTGSGGGGNTIYF,TGTGCCAGCAGCACCGGCTCAGGGGGTGGTGGAAACACCATATATTTT
NA,NA,TRBV12-3/TRBV12-4,TRBJ1-3,CASSFSSGNTIYF,TGTGCCAGCAGTTTCAGTTCTGGAAACACCATATATTTT
TRBD2,NA,TRBV11-2,TRBJ2-1,CASRGTSGSYNEQFF,TGTGCCAGCAGGGGCACTAGCGGGAGTTACAATGAGCAGTTCTTC
TRBD1,NA,TRBV28,TRBJ2-5,CASSHNSDRDETQYF,TGTGCCAGCAGTCACAACTCAGACAGGGATGAGACCCAGTACTTC
TRBD2,NA,TRBV28,TRBJ2-1,CATSSGSYNEQFF,TGTGCCACTTCTAGCGGCTCCTACAATGAGCAGTTCTTC
NA,few,TRBV2,TRBJ1-2,CASSEIQIYGYTF,TGTGCCAGCAGTGAGATACAGATCTATGGCTACACCTTC
NA,NA,TRBV4-2,TRBJ1-1,CASSQPHYRGNTEAFF,TGTGCCAGCAGCCAACCGCATTATCGGGGGAACACTGAAGCTTTCTTT
NA,NA,TRBV18,TRBJ2-1,CASSLAGSYNEQFF,TGTGCCAGCTCACTTGCGGGTTCCTACAATGAGCAGTTCTTC
NA,NA,TRBV27,TRBJ2-1,CASRGPGHLYNEQFF,TGTGCCAGCAGAGGACCGGGACACCTATACAATGAGCAGTTCTTC
TRBD1,NA,TRBV5-4,TRBJ2-7,CASSPGTGWYEQYF,TGTGCCAGCAGCCCGGGGACAGGGTGGTACGAGCAGTACTTC
NA,NA,TRBV9,TRBJ2-1,CASSVSRGHEQFF,TGTGCCAGCAGCGTTTCGCGGGGCCATGAGCAGTTCTTC
NA,NA,TRBV6-1,TRBJ1-6,CASSESPAVYNSPLHF,TGTGCCAGCAGTGAGTCCCCGGCGGTCTATAATTCACCCCTCCACTTT
TRBD1,NA,TRBV6-5,TRBJ1-2,CASRRQGEDYGYTF,TGTGCCAGCAGACGACAGGGGGAAGACTATGGCTACACCTTC
NA,NA,TRBV19,TRBJ1-5,CASSIFELGGQPQHF,TGTGCCAGTAGTATATTCGAACTAGGAGGTCAGCCCCAGCATTTT
TRBD2,NA,TRBV7-2,TRBJ2-2,CASSLVTGLAGGGELFF,TGTGCCAGCAGCTTAGTCACAGGACTAGCGGGAGGCGGGGAGCTGTTTTTT
TRBD1,NA,TRBV7-2,TRBJ2-3,CASSLALVGGSTDTQYF,TGTGCCAGCAGCTTAGCATTGGTAGGGGGCTCGACAGATACGCAGTATTTT
TRBD1,NA,TRBV5-4,TRBJ2-7,CASSNRDSSYEQYF,TGTGCCAGCAGCAACCGGGACAGCTCCTACGAGCAGTACTTC
NA,NA,TRBV7-2,TRBJ2-5,CASSRAQETQYF,TGTGCCAGCAGTAGAGCCCAAGAGACCCAGTACTTC
TRBD1,NA,TRBV27,TRBJ2-1,CASTVWTGSYNEQFF,TGTGCCAGCACGGTGTGGACAGGGTCCTACAATGAGCAGTTCTTC
NA,NA,TRBV3-1/TRBV3-2,TRBJ2-2,CASSQPRPAVVTGELFF,TGTGCCAGCAGCCAACCTCGTCCGGCGGTGGTCACCGGGGAGCTGTTTTTT
TRBD1,NA,TRBV9,TRBJ2-5,CASSVGTEETQYF,TGTGCCAGCAGCGTCGGGACAGAAGAGACCCAGTACTTC
NA,NA,TRBV7-2,TRBJ2-7,CASSLTRLSSYEQYF,TGTGCCAGCAGCTTAACTAGGCTTTCCTCCTACGAGCAGTACTTC
NA,once,TRBV12-3/TRBV12-4,TRBJ1-5,CASSFSGDQPQHF,TGTGCCAGCAGTTTTAGCGGCGATCAGCCCCAGCATTTT
TRBD1,NA,TRBV19,TRBJ1-4,CATLPDRGEEKLFF,TGTGCCACCCTCCCGGACAGGGGAGAAGAAAAACTGTTTTTT
TRBD2,NA,TRBV2,TRBJ2-1,CASSVLAGVSNNEQFF,TGTGCCAGCAGTGTACTAGCGGGAGTATCTAACAATGAGCAGTTCTTC
TRBD2,NA,TRBV7-9,TRBJ2-1,CASSSKGGSYNEQFF,TGTGCCAGCAGCTCAAAGGGAGGGTCCTACAATGAGCAGTTCTTC
NA,NA,TRBV5-4,TRBJ2-3,CASSLTGSTDTQYF,TGTGCCAGCAGCTTGACAGGGAGCACAGATACGCAGTATTTT
NA,NA,TRBV5-1,TRBJ1-4,CASSSPDRGEKLFF,TGCGCCAGCAGCTCCCCGGATCGAGGTGAAAAACTGTTTTTT
NA,NA,TRBV30,TRBJ2-5,CAWSNRDKGTQYF,TGTGCCTGGAGTAACCGGGACAAAGGGACCCAGTACTTC
NA,NA,TRBV19,TRBJ1-2,CASSIAARQYGYTF,TGTGCCAGTAGTATAGCGGCCAGGCAATATGGCTACACCTTC
NA,once,TRBV18,TRBJ1-6,CASSPRTEAFNSPLHF,TGTGCCAGCTCACCACGGACAGAAGCCTTCAATTCACCCCTCCACTTT
NA,few,TRBV25-1,TRBJ1-2,CASSGVSGYTF,TGTGCCAGCAGTGGAGTTAGCGGCTACACCTTC
NA,NA,TRBV10-3,TRBJ2-7,CATKSGDGREQYF,TGTGCCACCAAAAGCGGAGATGGACGGGAGCAGTACTTC
NA,once,TRBV2,TRBJ1-2,CASREGVYGYTF,TGTGCCAGCCGAGAGGGAGTCTATGGCTACACCTTC
TRBD1,NA,TRBV6-1,TRBJ2-7,CASRPGQGAYEQYF,TGTGCCAGCAGACCAGGACAGGGTGCCTACGAGCAGTACTTC
NA,NA,TRBV28,TRBJ1-5,CAVGAYQPQHF,TGTGCTGTGGGGGCTTATCAGCCCCAGCATTTT
TRBD2,NA,TRBV3-1/TRBV3-2,TRBJ2-2,CASSQAASGSANTGELFF,TGTGCCAGCAGCCAAGCCGCTAGCGGGAGTGCGAACACCGGGGAGCTGTTTTTT
NA,few,TRBV11-2,TRBJ2-7,CASSLGGYPSYEQYF,TGTGCCAGCAGCTTAGGAGGGTACCCCTCCTACGAGCAGTACTTC
TRBD2,NA,TRBV11-3,TRBJ2-1,CASSSLAGAGEQFF,TGTGCCAGCAGCTCACTAGCGGGAGCGGGCGAGCAGTTCTTC
TRBD2,few,TRBV28,TRBJ2-1,CASMTSLDYEQFF,TGTGCCAGCATGACTAGCCTTGACTATGAGCAGTTCTTC
TRBD1,few,TRBV5-1,TRBJ2-5,CASSPWDSWQETQYF,TGCGCCAGCAGCCCATGGGACAGCTGGCAAGAGACCCAGTACTTC
TRBD1,few,TRBV5-4,TRBJ1-6,CASSAGTVNSPLHF,TGTGCCAGCAGCGCCGGGACAGTAAATTCACCCCTCCACTTT
NA,NA,TRBV4-3,TRBJ1-3,CASSQDPVSGNTIYF,TGCGCCAGCAGCCAAGATCCTGTCTCTGGAAACACCATATATTTT
TRBD2,NA,TRBV4-3,TRBJ2-1,CASSPSSGRYNEQFF,TGCGCCAGCAGCCCAAGTAGCGGGAGATACAATGAGCAGTTCTTC
NA,NA,TRBV5-1,TRBJ2-2,CASSRTTTNTGELFF,TGCGCCAGCAGCAGGACTACGACGAACACCGGGGAGCTGTTTTTT
NA,once,TRBV19,TRBJ1-5,CASSPSRDQPQHF,TGTGCCAGTAGTCCCTCGAGGGATCAGCCCCAGCATTTT
NA,NA,TRBV7-2,TRBJ1-1,CASSLAGGGGQAFF,TGTGCCAGCAGCTTAGCAGGCGGCGGGGGTCAAGCTTTCTTT
NA,NA,TRBV5-1,TRBJ2-1,CASSLASGSYNEQFF,TGCGCCAGCAGCTTGGCCAGCGGGTCGTACAATGAGCAGTTCTTC
NA,NA,TRBV5-1,TRBJ2-2,CASSLLAGNTGELFF,TGCGCCAGCAGCTTGTTGGCAGGAAACACCGGGGAGCTGTTTTTT
NA,NA,TRBV27,TRBJ1-2,CASSFGRNSNYGYTF,TGTGCCAGCAGTTTCGGCAGGAACTCTAACTATGGCTACACCTTC
NA,NA,TRBV5-8,TRBJ2-7,CASSLTGRPGEQYF,TGTGCCAGCAGCTTGACGGGGAGGCCCGGCGAGCAGTACTTC